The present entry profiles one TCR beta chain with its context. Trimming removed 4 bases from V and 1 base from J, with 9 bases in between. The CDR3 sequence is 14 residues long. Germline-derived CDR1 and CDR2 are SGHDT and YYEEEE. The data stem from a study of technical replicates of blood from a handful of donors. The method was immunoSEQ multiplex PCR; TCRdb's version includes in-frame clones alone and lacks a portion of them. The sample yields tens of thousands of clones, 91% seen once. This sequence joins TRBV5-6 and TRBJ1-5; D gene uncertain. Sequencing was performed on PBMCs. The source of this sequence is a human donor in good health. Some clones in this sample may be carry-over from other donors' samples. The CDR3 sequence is CASSPRRSNQPQHF. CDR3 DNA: TGTGCCAGCAGCCCCCGTCGGAGCAATCAGCCCCAGCATTTT.